The 30 T cell receptor beta chains given below trace back to one sample, sequenced in a study of blood T cell repertoires in COVID-19. Here immunoSEQ multiplex PCR was the method, and the copy in TCRdb shows in-frame clones only, minus some. The sample has about 170,000 clones, over 80% seen once. Sample: peripheral blood. The receptor set was obtained from an older woman with acute or convalescent COVID-19.

Only one count was recorded for this clone. The sample holds other DNA sequences that translate to the same CDR3. This chain joins TRBV18 and TRBJ1-4, with D possibly TRBD1 on 5 matching bases. V lost 3 bases and J 5 bases, leaving 7 bases between the germline ends. Germline loops: CDR1 KGHSH, CDR2 LQKENI. This CDR3 comprises 13 residues. The CDR3 nucleotides are TGTGCCAGCTCACCGGGGCGGAATGAAAAACTGTTTTTT. Translation: CASSPGRNEKLFF.

CDR3 loop: CASSQSGGTYNEQFF. CDR3 sequence (DNA): TGCGCCAGCAGCCAATCGGGGGGTACCTACAATGAGCAGTTCTTC. This chain connects TRBV4-1 to TRBJ2-1, with 7 bases lining up with TRBD2. With V trimmed by 2 bases and J by 2 bases, 3 bases remained unmatched. This CDR3 has 15 amino acids. CDR1 is MGHRA and CDR2 is YSYEKL in the germline V gene.

The V call is TRBV6-2 or TRBV6-3, the J call TRBJ1-5; D is unresolved. From germline, CDR1 is MNHEY and CDR2 SVGEGT. The CDR3 is 13 amino acids. The V end lost 2 bases, the J end lost 4 bases, and 6 bases lay between the germline ends. CDR3 sequence reads: CASSYQQNQPQHF. The CDR3 DNA reads as TGTGCCAGCAGTTACCAACAAAATCAGCCCCAGCATTTT.

The chain combines TRBV10-3 with TRBJ2-3, with D possibly TRBD1 on 7 matching bases. CDR3 length: 15 amino acids. V shed 7 bases and J shed 2 bases, with 16 bases lying between them. In germline, CDR1 is ENHRY, CDR2 SYGVKD. As DNA, the CDR3 is TGTGCCATCAACGGAGGGGGCGGTTACACAGATACGCAGTATTTT. It is translated as CAINGGGGYTDTQYF.

V usage is TRBV5-6 and J usage is TRBJ1-5; 8 bases line up with TRBD1. J lost 7 bases, V lost 2 bases, and 14 bases had no gene match. The germline V gene has CDR1 SGHDT and CDR2 YYEEEE. This CDR3 has 17 residues. The CDR3 reads CASSFGLGTGTGQPQHF. DNA for the CDR3: TGTGCCAGCAGCTTTGGGCTGGGGACAGGAACAGGGCAGCCCCAGCATTTT.

In nucleotides, the CDR3 is TGTGCCAGCAGCACCCCCCGTGGGGAGCGGCTCACAGATACGCAGTATTTT. Translated, it gives CASSTPRGERLTDTQYF. The chain employs TRBV9 and TRBJ2-3; weak D call: TRBD2 (5 bases). Germline V lookup: CDR1 SGDLS, CDR2 YYNGEE. The CDR3 length is 17 residues. V was trimmed by 4 bases and J by 2 bases, leaving 20 bases between them.

The CDR3 nucleotides read TGTGCCACCAGCAGAGATATTTCGCCGGCCGGGACATATCAGCCCCAGCATTTT. Translating it yields CATSRDISPAGTYQPQHF. This chain joins TRBV15 and TRBJ1-5, with D perhaps TRBD1 (6 bases). Germline V CDR1 and CDR2: LNHNV, YYDKDF (reference sequence). This CDR3 has 18 residues. V shed 0 bases and J shed 5 bases, with 20 bases lying between them.

The CDR3 sequence: CASSTGTANQPQHF. The CDR3 DNA sequence: TGTGCCAGTAGTACCGGGACAGCTAATCAGCCCCAGCATTTT. This chain joins TRBV19 and TRBJ1-5; 7 bases align to TRBD1. The V gene's germline CDR1 is LNHDA and CDR2 SQIVND (reference sequence). V lost 4 bases and J lost 4; bases outside the gene matches: 4. The CDR3 is 14 amino acids. The full variable domain, in which reference TRBV19 and TRBJ1-5 provide the parts outside the CDR3, is DGGITQSPKYLFRKEGQNVTLSCEQNLNHDAMYWYRQDPGQGLRLIYYSQIVNDFQKGDIAEGYSVSREKKESFPLTVTSAQKNPTAFYLCASSTGTANQPQHFGDGTRLSIL.

The V and J genes are TRBV27 and TRBJ1-6; 7 nucleotides match TRBD1. Germline CDR1 reads MNHEY; CDR2 reads SMNVEV (reference sequence). The CDR3 runs 14 residues. J was trimmed by 7 bases and V by 6 bases; bases with no gene match: 6. Here the CDR3 reads CASRPGGSNSPLHF. The CDR3 coding sequence is TGTGCCAGCAGGCCAGGGGGTTCGAATTCACCCCTCCACTTT.

This clone was detected only once. The V call is TRBV7-2, the J call TRBJ1-5; tentatively, D is TRBD1 (5 bases). The CDR3 length is 13 residues. Trimming pared 5 bases from V and 3 bases from J, leaving 8 bases between. Germline V gene sequence: CDR1 SGHTA, CDR2 FQGNSA. CDR3: CASSRQLNQPQHF. In nucleotides, the CDR3 is TGTGCCAGCAGCAGACAGCTCAATCAGCCCCAGCATTTT.

This chain connects TRBV5-1 to TRBJ1-1; a possible D gene is TRBD1 (6 bases). Germline V gene sequence: CDR1 SGHRS, CDR2 YFSETQ. This CDR3 comprises 15 residues. Trimming removed 0 bases at V and 3 bases at J, with 12 bases between. The CDR3 protein is CASSLERGTYTEAFF. CDR3 bases: TGCGCCAGCAGCTTGGAAAGGGGGACGTACACTGAAGCTTTCTTT.

Comments on this clone: This sample includes further DNA sequences coding for the same CDR3. This sequence joins TRBV7-9 and TRBJ1-6, with TRBD1 identical over 7 bases. Germline CDR1 is SEHNR and CDR2 is FQNEAQ (reference sequence). The ends lost 5 bases at V and 7 bases at J; junction bases unmatched: 8. The CDR3 totals 15 residues. The CDR3 sequence: CASSPRTGGNSPLHF. CDR3 nucleotide sequence: TGTGCCAGCAGCCCGCGGACAGGAGGGAATTCACCCCTCCACTTT. Filled out from reference TRBV7-9 and TRBJ1-6, the complete variable domain reads DTGVSQNPRHKITKRGQNVTFRCDPISEHNRLYWYRQTLGQGPEFLTYFQNEAQLEKSRLLSDRFSAERPKGSFSTLEIQRTEQGDSAMYLCASSPRTGGNSPLHFGNGTRLTVT.

This chain links TRBV7-8 with TRBJ2-7, with D possibly matching TRBD2 (6 bases). This CDR3 is 16 amino acids long. The V end was cut by 5 bases, the J end by 3 bases, with 20 bases between. The germline CDR1 and CDR2 sequences are SGHVS and FQNEAQ. This CDR3 is CASSVHPSSDHYEQYF. For the CDR3, the DNA is TGTGCCAGCAGCGTCCACCCGTCTAGCGATCACTACGAGCAGTACTTC.

This clone was recorded a few times. The genes are TRBV24-1 and TRBJ2-7; D is uncertain. CDR1 is KGHDR, CDR2 SFDVKD, per germline. The CDR3 has 12 amino acids. The V gene lost 11 bases and the J gene lost 4 bases, with 14 bases spanning the gap. The CDR3 is CARLPPLYEQYF. As DNA, the CDR3 is TGTGCCAGACTTCCCCCGCTTTACGAGCAGTACTTC.

The chain joins TRBV7-2 to TRBJ2-7; 7 nucleotides match TRBD2. The CDR3 contains 15 residues. V lost 0 bases and J lost 3; bases outside the gene matches: 5. Germline loops: CDR1 SGHTA, CDR2 FQGNSA. This CDR3 is CASSLARTRGYEQYF. The CDR3 DNA is TGTGCCAGCAGCTTAGCCCGGACTAGAGGCTACGAGCAGTACTTC.

In its sample, this clone was seen once. The chain uses TRBV4-1 and TRBJ2-7, with 8 positions matching TRBD2. The V gene's germline CDR1 is MGHRA and CDR2 YSYEKL. CDR3 length: 16 residues. J lost 2 bases, V lost 1 base, and 7 bases had no gene match. CDR3 sequence (DNA): TGCGCCAGCAGCCAAGGGAGCGGGGGCCGAACCTACGAGCAGTACTTC. Amino acid sequence: CASSQGSGGRTYEQYF.

The chain is built from TRBV27 and TRBJ2-1; 8 bases line up with TRBD1. V lost 3 bases to trimming and J lost 1 base; unmatched junction nucleotides: 8. Germline CDR1 reads MNHEY; CDR2 reads SMNVEV (reference sequence). CDR3 length: 17 residues. In nucleotides, the CDR3 is TGTGCCAGCAGTTTCCTTACCGGGACAGGATCCTACAATGAGCAGTTCTTC. Translating it yields CASSFLTGTGSYNEQFF.

This clone has a handful of counts. This chain joins TRBV4-1 and TRBJ2-5, with D maybe TRBD2 (5 bases). In germline, CDR1 is MGHRA, CDR2 YSYEKL. The CDR3 covers 12 residues. V was clipped by 1 base and J by 13 bases, with 13 bases between them. The CDR3 is CASSQGRGELYF. DNA for the CDR3: TGCGCCAGCAGCCAAGGCCGGGGAGAACTGTACTTC.

This clone was counted a few times. This sequence joins TRBV29-1 and TRBJ1-1; 10 bases align to TRBD1. Germline V gene lookup returns CDR1 SQVTM and CDR2 ANQGSEA. The CDR3 length is 13 residues. V gave up 4 bases and J gave up 4 bases; unmatched junction bases: 3. This chain's CDR3 is CSVVGQGVTEAFF. In DNA form, the CDR3 reads TGCAGCGTTGTAGGACAGGGGGTCACTGAAGCTTTCTTT.

This clone showed up just a few times. The chain couples TRBV28 to TRBJ1-2; D call uncertain. The CDR3 totals 15 residues. CDR1 and CDR2 (germline): MDHEN, SYDVKM. V was pared by 4 bases and J by 0 bases, with 12 bases between. The CDR3 nucleotides are TGTGCCAGCAGTTACCCGTCGCGGACTAACTATGGCTACACCTTC. Its protein product is CASSYPSRTNYGYTF.

The rearrangement joins TRBV7-2 to TRBJ2-6, with D tentatively TRBD1 (6 bases). V was trimmed by 0 bases and J by 0 bases, leaving 15 bases between them. The CDR3 loop spans 19 amino acids. The germline V gene encodes CDR1 SGHTA and CDR2 FQGNSA. Here the CDR3 DNA reads TGTGCCAGCAGCTTAGCTGGACAGCCTTACCTCTCTGGGGCCAACGTCCTGACTTTC. Amino acids: CASSLAGQPYLSGANVLTF.

This rearrangement joins TRBV7-2 to TRBJ2-1, with TRBD2 as a possible D gene (5 bases). Germline assignment: CDR1 SGHTA and CDR2 FQGNSA. The CDR3 runs to 15 residues. The V and J ends lost 5 bases and 3 bases respectively, with 14 bases between them. CDR3 bases: TGTGCCAGCAGCGCCCGGACTCAAAGCTACAATGAGCAGTTCTTC. Translating gives CASSARTQSYNEQFF.

The chain is built from TRBV5-6 and TRBJ1-2; 8 positions agree with TRBD1. Losses at the gene ends were 8 bases for V and 2 bases for J; bases not matched to a gene: 14. The CDR3 totals 16 residues. Germline lookup yields CDR1 SGHDT and CDR2 YYEEEE. The CDR3 here is CASLRGEWTGNYGYTF. Written as DNA, the CDR3 is TGTGCCAGTCTAAGAGGCGAGTGGACAGGGAACTATGGCTACACCTTC. Based on the CDR3 plus reference TRBV5-6 and TRBJ1-2, the full variable domain is DAGVTQSPTHLIKTRGQQVTLRCSPKSGHDTVSWYQQALGQGPQFIFQYYEEEERQRGNFPDRFSGHQFPNYSSELNVNALLLGDSALYLCASLRGEWTGNYGYTFGSGTRLTVV.

The chain joins TRBV2 to TRBJ1-3; D uncertain. The V gene's germline CDR1 is SNHLY and CDR2 FYNNEI. The length of the CDR3 is 14 residues. V lost 7 bases and J lost 0, with 10 bases in between. CDR3 sequence: CASIDGFSGNTIYF. The CDR3 DNA follows: TGTGCCAGCATTGACGGGTTCTCTGGAAACACCATATATTTT.

V gene TRBV5-4 combines with J gene TRBJ1-6; 7 bases fit TRBD1. Per germline, CDR1 SGHNT and CDR2 YYREEE (reference sequence). There are 14 residues in the CDR3. The V gene end was trimmed by 2 bases and the J gene end by 7 bases; junction bases not matched to a gene: 3. CDR3 loop: CASSLGGANSPLHF. CDR3 DNA sequence: TGTGCCAGCAGCTTAGGGGGCGCGAATTCACCCCTCCACTTT. The whole variable domain, filled in from reference TRBV5-4 and TRBJ1-6, reads ETGVTQSPTHLIKTRGQQVTLRCSSQSGHNTVSWYQQALGQGPQFIFQYYREEENGRGNFPPRFSGLQFPNYSSELNVNALELDDSALYLCASSLGGANSPLHFGNGTRLTVT.

The rearrangement uses TRBV2 and TRBJ1-1, with D tentatively TRBD1 (5 bases). V shed 11 bases and J shed 5 bases, with 15 bases lying between them. The CDR3 totals 12 residues. Looked up from germline, CDR1 is SNHLY and CDR2 is FYNNEI. CDR3 DNA sequence: TGTGCCTCCGCGATGGGGCGGACTGAAGCTTTCTTT. It translates to CASAMGRTEAFF.

V usage is TRBV12-2 and J usage is TRBJ2-7; TRBD1, as called in the table, went unchecked against the DNA. TRBV12-2 is a pseudogene segment. There are 14 residues in the CDR3. Written as DNA, the CDR3 is TGTGCAAGTATACCGCGGACAGGAGGTTACGAGCAGTACTTC. Its protein product is CASIPRTGGYEQYF.

The chain employs TRBV9 and TRBJ2-5; 8 bases match TRBD1. The germline CDR1 and CDR2 sequences are SGDLS and YYNGEE. The CDR3 is made up of 17 amino acids. J lost 4 bases, V lost 2 bases, and 13 bases had no gene match. CDR3 loop: CASSVGGWGTGPETQYF. The DNA of the CDR3 is TGTGCCAGCAGCGTCGGCGGGTGGGGGACAGGTCCAGAGACCCAGTACTTC.

The chain is built from TRBV6-2 or TRBV6-3 and TRBJ1-2; the match to TRBD1 covers 7 bases. J lost 6 bases, V lost 5 bases, and 3 bases had no gene match. The CDR3 runs to 12 residues. Germline V gives CDR1 MNHEY, CDR2 SVGEGT. The CDR3 DNA is TGTGCCAGCAGTAAACAGGGGAATGGCTACACCTTC. Translating gives CASSKQGNGYTF.

This chain joins TRBV7-6 and TRBJ2-1, with TRBD2 matching 16 bases. J gave up 9 bases and V 3 bases, and 8 bases lay outside the gene matches. Germline loops: CDR1 SGHVS, CDR2 FNYEAQ. The CDR3 has 17 amino acids. For the CDR3, the DNA is TGTGCCAGCAGCTTGGGACTAGCGGGGGGGCGTATGGTTGAGCAGTTCTTC. It is translated as CASSLGLAGGRMVEQFF. Together with reference TRBV7-6 and TRBJ2-1, the CDR3 gives the full variable domain: GAGVSQSPRYKVTKRGQDVALRCDPISGHVSLYWYRQALGQGPEFLTYFNYEAQQDKSGLPNDRFSAERPEGSISTLTIQRTEQRDSAMYRCASSLGLAGGRMVEQFFGPGTRLTVL.